This T cell receptor (beta chain) originates from a study of blood T cell repertoires in COVID-19 (TCRdb year 2020). For context, the study as a whole: Samples from collaborators originated in the United States, Italy and Spain and spanned both the acute and convalescent phases of COVID-19. The material from the prospective study consisted of cDNA or gDNA derived from T cells, B-cell-depleted T cells, or PBMCs. Deeply sampled blood TCRbeta repertoires from subjects exposed to, actively infected with, or recovered from COVID-19 were included in the dataset. The repertoires were released in a freely available public database intended as a resource for research on the immune response to SARS-CoV-2. The samples were drawn from two sources: the first 160 participants of the ongoing ImmuneRACE study, and 1,200 or so subjects contributed by 6 global collaborators. Sample metadata almost always included a de-identified subject ID, COVID-19 status, age in years and sex. Where HLA class I and class II types were available, the types were taken from metadata supplied by the sample provider, not from assay-based typing. Overall study results and their limits: The quantity of clinical and demographic metadata differed by source and by participant and was supplied without curation.

The immunoSEQ Assay, a bias-controlled multiplex PCR, was used to amplify TCRbeta CDR3 regions from genomic DNA. From the authors' description of their analysis: The number of nucleated cells in each sample was estimated from the amplification of reference gene primers within the assay. Sequence reads were collapsed and filtered to measure the absolute abundance of every unique TCRbeta CDR3 rearrangement. For each sample, productive Simpson clonality was calculated by taking the square root of Simpson's diversity index across productive rearrangements. Here the immuneACCESS table is served through TCRdb, limited to in-frame sequences with V and J called. Missing clones are a known gap in these copies; in checked studies unresolved V genes cover under half, and the rest lacks a known reason. From that table come the V and J calls and clone size; the DNA was used to work out D and trimming. Here the sample has roughly 24,000 clones; approximately 91% occur a single time. Jointly, the top ten make up over 25% of the sample.

Whole blood was collected in K2EDTA tubes by collaborating institutions according to the institutions' own protocols. For TCRbeta analysis, collaborator samples were shipped as frozen whole blood, as isolated PBMCs, or as DNA extracted from either sample type. In the case of this clone: Its binding antigen is unknown. Nothing much larger sits one base from this clone, and base qualities are not available.

According to the germline V gene, CDR1 reads MNHEY and CDR2 reads SVGEGT. The germline V end is reduced by 6 bases and the J end by 7 bases; junction bases left unmatched: 5. The CDR3 starts with the cysteine, ends with the phenylalanine, and has 12 residues. Just the 36-base CDR3 DNA is kept, in frame starting at base 1. In this chain, TRBV6-2 or TRBV6-3 is recombined with TRBJ1-2; TRBD1 matches 7 bases in the middle. What was sequenced was peripheral blood. The source of this sequence is a woman in her 70s with active COVID-19. The CDR3: CASSVRGLGYTF. The nucleotide sequence is given as TGTGCCAGCAGCGTGAGGGGGCTTGGCTACACCTTC.